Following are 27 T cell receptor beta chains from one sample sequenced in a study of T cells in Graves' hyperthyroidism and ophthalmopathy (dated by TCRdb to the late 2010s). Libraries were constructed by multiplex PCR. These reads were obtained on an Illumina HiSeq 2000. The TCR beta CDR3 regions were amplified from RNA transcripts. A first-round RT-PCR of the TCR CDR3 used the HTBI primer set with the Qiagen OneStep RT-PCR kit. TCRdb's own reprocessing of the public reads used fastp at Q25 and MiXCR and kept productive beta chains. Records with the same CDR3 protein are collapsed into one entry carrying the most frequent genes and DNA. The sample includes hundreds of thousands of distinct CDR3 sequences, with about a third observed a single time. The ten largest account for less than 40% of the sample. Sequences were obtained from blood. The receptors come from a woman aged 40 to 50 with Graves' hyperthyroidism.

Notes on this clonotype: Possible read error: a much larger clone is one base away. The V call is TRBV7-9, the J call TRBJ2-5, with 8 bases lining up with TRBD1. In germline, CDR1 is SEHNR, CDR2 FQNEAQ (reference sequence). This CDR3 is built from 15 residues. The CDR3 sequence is CASSLQGAGQGTQYF. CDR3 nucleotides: TGTGCCAGCAGCTTACAGGGGGCGGGACAAGGGACCCAGTACTTC.

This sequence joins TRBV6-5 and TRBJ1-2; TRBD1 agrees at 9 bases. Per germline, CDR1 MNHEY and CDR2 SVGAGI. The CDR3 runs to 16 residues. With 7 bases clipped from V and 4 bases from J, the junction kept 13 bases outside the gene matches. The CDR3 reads CASTASGTGRPYGYTF. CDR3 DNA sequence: TGTGCCAGCACCGCGTCCGGGACAGGGAGGCCCTATGGCTACACCTTC.

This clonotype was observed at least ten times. CDR3 loop: CSVTTDRAGGAQHF. For the CDR3, the DNA is TGCAGCGTTACCACTGACAGGGCTGGAGGGGCCCAGCATTTT. The chain links TRBV29-1 to TRBJ1-5; 7 positions match TRBD1. Trimming removed 5 bases from V and 11 bases from J; junction bases left unmatched: 15. The CDR3 contains 14 residues. Germline values: CDR1 SQVTM, CDR2 ANQGSEA.

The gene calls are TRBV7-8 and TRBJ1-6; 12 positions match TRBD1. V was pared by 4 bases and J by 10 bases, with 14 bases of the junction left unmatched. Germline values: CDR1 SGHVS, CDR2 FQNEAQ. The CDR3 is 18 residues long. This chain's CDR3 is CASSSDGWGTGGPSPLHF. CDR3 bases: TGTGCCAGCAGCTCGGACGGGTGGGGGACAGGGGGCCCATCACCCCTCCACTTT.

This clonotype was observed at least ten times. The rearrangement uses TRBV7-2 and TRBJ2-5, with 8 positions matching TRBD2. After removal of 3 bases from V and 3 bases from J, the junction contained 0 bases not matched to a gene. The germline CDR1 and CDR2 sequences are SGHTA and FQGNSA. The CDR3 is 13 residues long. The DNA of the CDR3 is TGTGCCAGCAGCTTTAGCGGGAAAGAGACCCAGTACTTC. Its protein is CASSFSGKETQYF.

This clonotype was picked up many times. CDR3 nucleotides: TGTGCCATCAGTGAGAAAGTGGACAGGGAAAAACTGTTTTTT. Its protein is CAISEKVDREKLFF. The rearrangement links TRBV10-3 to TRBJ1-4; 7 nucleotides agree with TRBD1. Germline loops: CDR1 ENHRY, CDR2 SYGVKD. J was trimmed by 8 bases and V by 2 bases; bases with no gene match: 5. CDR3 length: 14 residues.

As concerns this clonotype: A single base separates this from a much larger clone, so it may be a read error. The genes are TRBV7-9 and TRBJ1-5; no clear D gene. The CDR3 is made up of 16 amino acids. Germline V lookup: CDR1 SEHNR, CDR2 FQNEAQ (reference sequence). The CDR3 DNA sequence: TGTTCCAGTAGTCCCAGACCGGACTATAGCAATCAGCCCCAGCATTTT. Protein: CSSSPRPDYSNQPQHF.

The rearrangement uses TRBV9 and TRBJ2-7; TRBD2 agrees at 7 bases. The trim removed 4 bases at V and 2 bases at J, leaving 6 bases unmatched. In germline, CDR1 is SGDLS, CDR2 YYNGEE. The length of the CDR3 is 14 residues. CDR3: CASSPSGGPYEQYF. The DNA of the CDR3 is TGTGCCAGCAGCCCGTCGGGGGGTCCCTACGAGCAGTACTTC.

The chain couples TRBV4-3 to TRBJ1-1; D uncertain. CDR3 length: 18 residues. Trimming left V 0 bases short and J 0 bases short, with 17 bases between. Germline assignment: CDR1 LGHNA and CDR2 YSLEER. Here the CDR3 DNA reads TGCGCCAGCAGCCAAGACCTATGGGCAGGATATATGAACACTGAAGCTTTCTTT. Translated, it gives CASSQDLWAGYMNTEAFF.

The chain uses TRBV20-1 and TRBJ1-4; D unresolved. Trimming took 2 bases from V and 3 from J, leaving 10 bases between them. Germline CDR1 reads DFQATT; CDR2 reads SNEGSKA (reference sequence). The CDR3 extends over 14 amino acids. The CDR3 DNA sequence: TGCAGTGCTAGATTGGGAGTTGCTAATGAAAAACTGTTTTTT. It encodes CSARLGVANEKLFF.

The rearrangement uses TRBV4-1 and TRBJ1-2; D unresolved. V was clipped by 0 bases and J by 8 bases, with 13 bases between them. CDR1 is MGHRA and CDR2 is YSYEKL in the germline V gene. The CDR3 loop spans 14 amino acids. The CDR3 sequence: CASSQDPFSEGYTF. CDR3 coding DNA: TGCGCCAGCAGCCAAGATCCTTTTTCTGAGGGCTACACCTTC.

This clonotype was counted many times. CDR3 in DNA: TGCGCCACCAGGACTACTCCTGGGCAAGAGACCCAGTACTTC. Residues: CATRTTPGQETQYF. The chain combines TRBV5-1 with TRBJ2-5; D is possibly TRBD2 (6 bases). The CDR3 spans 14 residues. CDR1 is SGHRS and CDR2 is YFSETQ in the germline V gene. V was shortened by 9 bases and J by 2 bases, with 17 bases between the two germline ends.

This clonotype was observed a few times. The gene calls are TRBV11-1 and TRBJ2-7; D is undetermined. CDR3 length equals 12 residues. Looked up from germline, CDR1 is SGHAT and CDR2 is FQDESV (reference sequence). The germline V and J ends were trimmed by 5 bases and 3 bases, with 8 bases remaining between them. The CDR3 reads CASSTEYYEQYF. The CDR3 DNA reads TGTGCCAGCAGCACGGAGTACTACGAGCAGTACTTC. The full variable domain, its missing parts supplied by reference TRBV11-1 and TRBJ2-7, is EAEVAQSPRYKITEKSQAVAFWCDPISGHATLYWYRQILGQGPELLVQFQDESVVDDSQLPKDRFSAERLKGVDSTLKIQPAELGDSAMYLCASSTEYYEQYFGPGTRLTVT.

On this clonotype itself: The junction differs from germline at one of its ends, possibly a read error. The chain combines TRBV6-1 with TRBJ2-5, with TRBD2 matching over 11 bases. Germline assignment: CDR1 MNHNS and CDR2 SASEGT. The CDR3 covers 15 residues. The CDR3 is CATSGPGLAVETQYF. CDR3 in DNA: TGTGCCACCAGTGGACCGGGACTAGCGGTCGAGACCCAGTACTTC.

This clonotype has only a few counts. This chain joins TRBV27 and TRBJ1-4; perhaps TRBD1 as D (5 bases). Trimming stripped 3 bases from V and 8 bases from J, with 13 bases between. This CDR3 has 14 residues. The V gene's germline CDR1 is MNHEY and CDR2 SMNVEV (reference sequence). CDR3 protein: CASSFSRVGEKLFF. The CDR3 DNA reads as TGTGCCAGCAGTTTCTCCAGGGTGGGCGAAAAACTGTTTTTT. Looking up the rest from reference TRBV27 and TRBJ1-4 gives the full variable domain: EAQVTQNPRYLITVTGKKLTVTCSQNMNHEYMSWYRQDPGLGLRQIYYSMNVEVTDKGDVPEGYKVSRKEKRNFPLILESPSPNQTSLYFCASSFSRVGEKLFFGSGTQLSVL.

The CDR3 coding sequence is TGTGCCAGCAGAGGTAGTATGAGCACTGAAGCTTTCTTT. It translates to CASRGSMSTEAFF. The rearrangement links TRBV7-2 to TRBJ1-1, with D uncertain. Per the germline V gene, CDR1 is SGHTA and CDR2 is FQGNSA. The germline V and J ends were trimmed by 6 bases and 4 bases, with 12 bases remaining between them. The CDR3 is made up of 13 amino acids.

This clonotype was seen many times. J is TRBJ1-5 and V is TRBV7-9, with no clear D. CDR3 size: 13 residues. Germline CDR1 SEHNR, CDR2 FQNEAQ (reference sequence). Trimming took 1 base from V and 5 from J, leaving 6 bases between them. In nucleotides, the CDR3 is TGTGCCAGCAGCTTAGTTTGGGATCAGCCCCAGCATTTT. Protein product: CASSLVWDQPQHF.

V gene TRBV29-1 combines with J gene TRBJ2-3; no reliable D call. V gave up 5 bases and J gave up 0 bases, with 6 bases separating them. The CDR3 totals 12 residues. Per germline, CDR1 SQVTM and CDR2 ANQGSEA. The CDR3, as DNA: TGCAGCGTTATAGATAGCACAGATACGCAGTATTTT. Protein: CSVIDSTDTQYF.

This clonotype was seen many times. Here the CDR3 reads CASRLPGQENSPLHF. For the CDR3, the DNA is TGCGCCAGCAGACTGCCCGGGCAAGAGAATTCACCCCTCCACTTT. The V gene is TRBV5-1, the J gene TRBJ1-6; no clear D. Germline CDR1 and CDR2: SGHRS and YFSETQ. The V gene lost 5 bases and the J gene lost 7 bases, with 16 bases spanning the gap. The CDR3 has 15 residues.

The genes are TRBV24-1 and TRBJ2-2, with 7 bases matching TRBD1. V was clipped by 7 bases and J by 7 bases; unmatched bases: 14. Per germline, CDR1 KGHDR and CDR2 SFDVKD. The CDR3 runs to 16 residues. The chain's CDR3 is CATSRAGGRQGGELFF. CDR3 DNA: TGTGCCACCAGCAGAGCAGGGGGTCGGCAAGGCGGGGAGCTGTTTTTT.

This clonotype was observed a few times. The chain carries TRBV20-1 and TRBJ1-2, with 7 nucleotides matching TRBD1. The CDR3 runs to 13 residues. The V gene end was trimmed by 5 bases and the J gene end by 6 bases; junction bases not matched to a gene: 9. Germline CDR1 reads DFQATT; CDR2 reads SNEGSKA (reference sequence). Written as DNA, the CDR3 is TGCAGTGCTTACCCCCAGGGGGTTCATGGCTACACCTTC. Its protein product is CSAYPQGVHGYTF.

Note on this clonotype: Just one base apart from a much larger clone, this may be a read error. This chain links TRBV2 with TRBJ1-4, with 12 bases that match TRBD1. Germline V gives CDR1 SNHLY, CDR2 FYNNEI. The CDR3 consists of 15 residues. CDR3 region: CASRGTGGSKPKLLF. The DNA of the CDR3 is TGTGCCAGCAGAGGGACAGGGGGCTCCAAGCCAAAACTGCTTTTT.

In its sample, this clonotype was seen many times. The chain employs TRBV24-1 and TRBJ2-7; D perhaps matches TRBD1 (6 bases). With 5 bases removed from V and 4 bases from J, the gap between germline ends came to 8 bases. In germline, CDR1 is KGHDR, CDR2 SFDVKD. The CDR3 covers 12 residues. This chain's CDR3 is CATSGDRYEQYF. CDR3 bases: TGTGCCACCAGTGGTGACAGGTACGAGCAGTACTTC.

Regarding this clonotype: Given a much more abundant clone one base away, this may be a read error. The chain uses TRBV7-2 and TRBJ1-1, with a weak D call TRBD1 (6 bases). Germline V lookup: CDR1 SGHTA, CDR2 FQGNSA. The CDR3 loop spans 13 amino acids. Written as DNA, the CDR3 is TGTGCCAGCAGCCAAGTCCTTGGACAGAAAGCTTCCTTT. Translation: CASSQVLGQKASF.

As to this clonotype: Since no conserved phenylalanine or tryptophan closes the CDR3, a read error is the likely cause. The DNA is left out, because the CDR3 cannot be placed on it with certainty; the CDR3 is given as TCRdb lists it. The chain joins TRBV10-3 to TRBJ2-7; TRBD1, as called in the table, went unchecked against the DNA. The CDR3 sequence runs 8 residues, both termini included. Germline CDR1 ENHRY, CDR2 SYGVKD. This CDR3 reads CAISESVP.

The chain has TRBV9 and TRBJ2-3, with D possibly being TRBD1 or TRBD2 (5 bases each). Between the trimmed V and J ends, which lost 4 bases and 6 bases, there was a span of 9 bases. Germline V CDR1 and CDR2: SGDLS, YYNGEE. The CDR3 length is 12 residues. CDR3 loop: CASSRDGDTQYF. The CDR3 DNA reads TGTGCCAGCAGCCGGGACGGGGATACGCAGTATTTT. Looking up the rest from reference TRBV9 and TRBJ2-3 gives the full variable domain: DSGVTQTPKHLITATGQRVTLRCSPRSGDLSVYWYQQSLDQGLQFLIQYYNGEERAKGNILERFSAQQFPDLHSELNLSSLELGDSALYFCASSRDGDTQYFGPGTRLTVL.

The CDR3 DNA reads TGCGCCAGCAGCAGAGACAGAGGGAATGGCTACACCTTC. The encoded protein is CASSRDRGNGYTF. The chain uses TRBV5-1 and TRBJ1-2; TRBD1 might be the D (5 bases). V dropped 4 bases and J dropped 6 bases, with 13 bases sitting between them. The CDR3 loop spans 13 amino acids. Germline CDR1 is SGHRS and CDR2 is YFSETQ.